The sequence of this T cell receptor beta chain was determined in a study of CD8+ T cells in alopecia areata. Study as a whole: A regimen of oral tofacitinib, 5 to 10 mg twice daily, was given to treated patients. Tofacitinib therapy took 6 to 18 months; 6 months off drug came after. Study results and limitations: Unlike in mice, where it was clearer, TCR sharing across patients was less clear, possibly HLA-related.

The sequencing template was cDNA reverse transcribed from extracted RNA. TCRdb's copy holds only in-frame clones and misses some; the assay was immunoSEQ multiplex PCR. The sample has about 140,000 clones; roughly three fifths are singletons. This clone turned up a few times. Its target is not known. This CDR3 is 15 amino acids long. Germline CDR1 SGHRS, CDR2 YFSETQ. Deletions cut 0 bases from V and 1 base from J, with 9 bases between. The V call is TRBV5-1, the J call TRBJ2-3, with D possibly being TRBD2 (5 bases). The source of this sequence is a human donor with alopecia areata. The source was CD4+ T cells sorted from blood, collected at week 0. The CDR3 reads CASSLGRGGTDTQYF. In nucleotides, the CDR3 is TGCGCCAGCAGCTTGGGTCGGGGTGGCACAGATACGCAGTATTTT.